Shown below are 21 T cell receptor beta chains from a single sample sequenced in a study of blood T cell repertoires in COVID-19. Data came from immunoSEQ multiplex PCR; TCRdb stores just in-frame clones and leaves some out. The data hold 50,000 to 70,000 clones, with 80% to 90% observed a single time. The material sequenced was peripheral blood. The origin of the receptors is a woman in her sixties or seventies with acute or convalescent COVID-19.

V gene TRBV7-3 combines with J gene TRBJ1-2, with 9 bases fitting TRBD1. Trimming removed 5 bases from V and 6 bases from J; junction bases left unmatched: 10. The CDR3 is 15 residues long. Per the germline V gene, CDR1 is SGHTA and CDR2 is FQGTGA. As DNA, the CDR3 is TGTGCCAGCAGCGGAACCGGACAGGGGATAAATGGCTACACCTTC. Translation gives CASSGTGQGINGYTF.

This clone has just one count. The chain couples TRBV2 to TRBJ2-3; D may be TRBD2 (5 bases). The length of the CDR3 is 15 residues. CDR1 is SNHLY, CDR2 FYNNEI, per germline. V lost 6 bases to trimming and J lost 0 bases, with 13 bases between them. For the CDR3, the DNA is TGTGCCAGCAGCTCAGGACGGGGAAGCACAGATACGCAGTATTTT. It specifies CASSSGRGSTDTQYF.

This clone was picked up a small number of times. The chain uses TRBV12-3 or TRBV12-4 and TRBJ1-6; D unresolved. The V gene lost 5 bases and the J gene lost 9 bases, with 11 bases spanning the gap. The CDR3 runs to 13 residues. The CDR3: CASSLPGGSPLHF. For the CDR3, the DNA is TGTGCCAGCAGTCTTCCAGGAGGTTCACCCCTCCACTTT.

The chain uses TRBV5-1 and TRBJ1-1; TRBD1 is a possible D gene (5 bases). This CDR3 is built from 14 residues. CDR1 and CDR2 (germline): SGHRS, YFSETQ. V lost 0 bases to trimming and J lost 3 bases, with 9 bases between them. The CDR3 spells CASSLVIGDTEAFF. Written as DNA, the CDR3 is TGCGCCAGCAGCTTGGTAATAGGGGACACTGAAGCTTTCTTT.

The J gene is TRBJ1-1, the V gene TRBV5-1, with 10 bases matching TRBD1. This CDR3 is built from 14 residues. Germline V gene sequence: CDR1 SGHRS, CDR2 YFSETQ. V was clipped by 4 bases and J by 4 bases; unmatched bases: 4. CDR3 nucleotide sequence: TGCGCCAGCAGCGGGTGGACAGGGGGCACTGAAGCTTTCTTT. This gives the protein CASSGWTGGTEAFF.

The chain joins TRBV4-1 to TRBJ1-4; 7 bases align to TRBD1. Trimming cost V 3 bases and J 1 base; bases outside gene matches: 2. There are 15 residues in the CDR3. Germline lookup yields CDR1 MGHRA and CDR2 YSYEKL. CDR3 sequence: CASSQQGETNEKLFF. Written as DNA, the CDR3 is TGCGCCAGCAGCCAGCAGGGGGAAACTAATGAAAAACTGTTTTTT.

Here the CDR3 reads CASSVFRDSNSKPQHF. The CDR3 coding sequence is TGTGCCAGTAGTGTCTTCCGGGACAGCAATTCAAAGCCCCAGCATTTT. J is TRBJ1-5 and V is TRBV19; 7 bases fit TRBD1. CDR1 is LNHDA, CDR2 SQIVND, per germline (reference sequence). The CDR3 spans 16 residues. Trimming took 5 bases from V and 8 from J; bases not matched to a gene: 15.

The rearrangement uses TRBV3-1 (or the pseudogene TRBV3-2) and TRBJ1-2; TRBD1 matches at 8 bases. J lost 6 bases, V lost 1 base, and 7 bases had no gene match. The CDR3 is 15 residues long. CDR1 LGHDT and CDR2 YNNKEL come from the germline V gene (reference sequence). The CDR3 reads CASSQGPRGQDGYTF. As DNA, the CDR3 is TGTGCCAGCAGCCAAGGCCCCAGGGGGCAGGATGGCTACACCTTC.

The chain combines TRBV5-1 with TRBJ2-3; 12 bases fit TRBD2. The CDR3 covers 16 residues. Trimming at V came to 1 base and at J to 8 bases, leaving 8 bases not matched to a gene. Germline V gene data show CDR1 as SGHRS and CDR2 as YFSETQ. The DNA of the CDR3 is TGCGCCAGCAGCTTGCGGAGTGCTAGCGGGGGGGGTACGCAGTATTTT. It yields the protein CASSLRSASGGGTQYF.

CDR3 sequence reads: CASSDQGGADTQYF. The CDR3 DNA is TGTGCCAGCAGTGATCAGGGAGGTGCAGATACGCAGTATTTT. The chain recombines TRBV6-1 with TRBJ2-3, with D possibly TRBD2 on 6 matching bases. The germline V and J ends were trimmed by 3 bases and 4 bases, with 11 bases remaining between them. The CDR3 spans 14 residues. Germline CDR1 and CDR2: MNHNS and SASEGT.

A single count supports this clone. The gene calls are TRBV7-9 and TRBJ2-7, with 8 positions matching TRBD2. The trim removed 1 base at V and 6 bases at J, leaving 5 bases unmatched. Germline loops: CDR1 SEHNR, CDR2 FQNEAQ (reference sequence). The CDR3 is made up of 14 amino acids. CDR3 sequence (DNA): TGTGCCAGCAGCTTAGACGGGGGGGCCTTCGAGCAGTACTTC. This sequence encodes CASSLDGGAFEQYF.

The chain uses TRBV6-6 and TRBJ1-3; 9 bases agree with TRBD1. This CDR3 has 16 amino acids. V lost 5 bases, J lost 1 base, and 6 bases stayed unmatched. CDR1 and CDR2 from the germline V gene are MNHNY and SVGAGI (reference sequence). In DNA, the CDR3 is TGTGCCAGCAGTCGACAGGGGGTTGGGTCTGGAAACACCATATATTTT. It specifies CASSRQGVGSGNTIYF.

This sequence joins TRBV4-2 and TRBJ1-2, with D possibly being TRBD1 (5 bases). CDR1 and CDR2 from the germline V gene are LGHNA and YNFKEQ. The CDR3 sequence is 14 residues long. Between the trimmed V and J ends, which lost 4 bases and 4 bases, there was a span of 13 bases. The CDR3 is CASSLSTDVYGYTF. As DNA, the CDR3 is TGTGCCAGCAGCCTCTCGACAGATGTCTATGGCTACACCTTC.

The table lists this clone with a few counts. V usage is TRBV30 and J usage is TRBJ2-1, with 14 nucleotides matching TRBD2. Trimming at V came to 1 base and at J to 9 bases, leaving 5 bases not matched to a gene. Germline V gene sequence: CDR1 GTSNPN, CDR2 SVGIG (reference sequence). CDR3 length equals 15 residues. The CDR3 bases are TGTGCCTGGAGTGGACTAGCGGGGGGGCAGAGTGAGCAGTTCTTC. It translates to CAWSGLAGGQSEQFF. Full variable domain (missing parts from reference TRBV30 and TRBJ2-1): SQTIHQWPATLVQPVGSPLSLECTVEGTSNPNLYWYRQAAGRGLQLLFYSVGIGQISSEVPQNLSASRPQDRQFILSSKKLLLSDSGFYLCAWSGLAGGQSEQFFGPGTRLTVL.

CDR3 nucleotide sequence: TGTGCCAGCAGTGAATTAAAGTTACTAAAGGGGAACATTCAGTACTTC. Translated: CASSELKLLKGNIQYF. The chain combines TRBV6-1 with TRBJ2-4; D may be TRBD1 (5 bases). V shed 2 bases and J shed 7 bases, with 18 bases lying between them. The germline V gene encodes CDR1 MNHNS and CDR2 SASEGT. This CDR3 is built from 16 residues.

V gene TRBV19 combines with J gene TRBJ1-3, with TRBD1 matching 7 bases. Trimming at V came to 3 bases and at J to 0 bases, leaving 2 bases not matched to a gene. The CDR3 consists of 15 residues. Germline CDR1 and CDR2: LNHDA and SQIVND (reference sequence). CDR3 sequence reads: CASSITGASGNTIYF. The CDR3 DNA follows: TGTGCCAGTAGTATCACAGGGGCCTCTGGAAACACCATATATTTT.

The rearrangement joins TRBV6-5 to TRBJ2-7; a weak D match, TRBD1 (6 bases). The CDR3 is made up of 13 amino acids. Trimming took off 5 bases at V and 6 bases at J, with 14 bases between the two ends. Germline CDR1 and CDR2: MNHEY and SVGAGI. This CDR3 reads CASSILTGFEQYF. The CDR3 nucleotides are TGTGCCAGCAGTATACTCACAGGGTTCGAGCAGTACTTC.

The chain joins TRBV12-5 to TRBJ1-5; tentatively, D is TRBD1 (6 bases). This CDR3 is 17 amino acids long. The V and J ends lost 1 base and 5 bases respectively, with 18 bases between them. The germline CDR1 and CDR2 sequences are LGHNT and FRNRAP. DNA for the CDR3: TGTGCTAGTGGTTTGGCAATACAGGGTGGGGCTGATCAGCCCCAGCATTTT. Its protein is CASGLAIQGGADQPQHF.

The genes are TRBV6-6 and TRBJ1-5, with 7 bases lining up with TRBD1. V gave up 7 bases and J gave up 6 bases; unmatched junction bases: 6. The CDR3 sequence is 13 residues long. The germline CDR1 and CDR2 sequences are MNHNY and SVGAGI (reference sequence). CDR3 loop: CASNNRGGQPQHF. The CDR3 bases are TGTGCCAGCAACAACAGGGGAGGTCAGCCCCAGCATTTT.

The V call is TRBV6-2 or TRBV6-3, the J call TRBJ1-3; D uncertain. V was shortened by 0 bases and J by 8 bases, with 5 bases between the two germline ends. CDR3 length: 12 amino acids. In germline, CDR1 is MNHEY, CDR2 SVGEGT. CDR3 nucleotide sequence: TGTGCCAGCAGTTACTCAAGCTACACCATATATTTT. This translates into CASSYSSYTIYF.

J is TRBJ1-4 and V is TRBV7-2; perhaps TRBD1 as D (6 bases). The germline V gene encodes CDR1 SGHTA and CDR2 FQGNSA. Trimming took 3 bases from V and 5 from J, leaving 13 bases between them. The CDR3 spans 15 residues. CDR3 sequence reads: CASSFIGGLNEKLFF. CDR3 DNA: TGTGCCAGCAGCTTTATTGGGGGCCTAAATGAAAAACTGTTTTTT.